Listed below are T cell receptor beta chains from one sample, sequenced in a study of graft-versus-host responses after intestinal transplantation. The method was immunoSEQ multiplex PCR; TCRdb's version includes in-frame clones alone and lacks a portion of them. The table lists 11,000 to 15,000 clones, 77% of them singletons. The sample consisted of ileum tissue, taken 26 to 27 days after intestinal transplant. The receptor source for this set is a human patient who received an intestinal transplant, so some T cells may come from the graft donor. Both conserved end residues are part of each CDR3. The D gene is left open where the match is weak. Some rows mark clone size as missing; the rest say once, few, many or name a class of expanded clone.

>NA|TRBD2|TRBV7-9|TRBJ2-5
TGTACCAGCAGCGGTAGCGGGAGCCAAGAGACCCAGTACTTC
CTSSGSGSQETQYF
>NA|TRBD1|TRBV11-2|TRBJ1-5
TGTGCCAGCAGCTCCGGACAGGGCGGGCAGCCCCAGCATTTT
CASSSGQGGQPQHF
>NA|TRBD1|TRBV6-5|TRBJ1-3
TGTGCTAGCAGTCCCGGACAGGGGTTGAACACCATATATTTT
CASSPGQGLNTIYF
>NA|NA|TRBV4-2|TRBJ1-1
TGTGCCAGCAGCCCAGGGAGGGGGACTGAAGCTTTCTTT
CASSPGRGTEAFF
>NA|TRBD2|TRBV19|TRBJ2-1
TGTGCCAGTAGTAGGCGGGGGGGCCTTAACAATGAGCAGTTCTTC
CASSRRGGLNNEQFF
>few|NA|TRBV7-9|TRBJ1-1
TGTGCCAGCAGACACTCCGAGGGTTACACTATGAACACTGAAGCTTTCTTT
CASRHSEGYTMNTEAFF
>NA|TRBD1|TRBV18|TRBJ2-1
TGTGCCAGCTCAGACAGGGGGCTTGGGCAGTTCTTC
CASSDRGLGQFF
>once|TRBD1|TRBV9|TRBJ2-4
TGTGCCAGCAGCGTAGCTCCAGGGGGCTTCAAAAACATTCAGTACTTC
CASSVAPGGFKNIQYF
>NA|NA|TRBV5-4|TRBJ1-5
TGTGCCAGCTCCTTGACGGGGGGCGCATATAGCAATCAGCCCCAGCATTTT
CASSLTGGAYSNQPQHF
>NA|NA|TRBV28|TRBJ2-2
TGTGCCAGCAGTCGGGGGTCCGGGGAGCTGTTTTTT
CASSRGSGELFF
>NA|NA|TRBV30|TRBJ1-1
TGTGCCTGGAGCTTAGGGGTGAACACTGAAGCTTTCTTT
CAWSLGVNTEAFF
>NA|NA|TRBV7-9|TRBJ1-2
TGTGCCAGCAGCTCCCAGGGTTATGTTGGCGGCTACACCTTC
CASSSQGYVGGYTF
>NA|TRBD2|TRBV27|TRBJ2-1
TGTGCCAGCAGCCCAGGGACTAGCGGGGGCAATGAGCAGTTCTTC
CASSPGTSGGNEQFF
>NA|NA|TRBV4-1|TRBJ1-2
TGCGCCAGCAGCCAAGATCATATGAGAAACTATGGCTACACCTTC
CASSQDHMRNYGYTF
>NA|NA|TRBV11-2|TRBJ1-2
TGTGCCAGCAGCTTTGGGACACCGGGTGGTTATGGCTACACCTTC
CASSFGTPGGYGYTF
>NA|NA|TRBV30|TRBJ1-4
TGTGCCTGGACGAAGAGGCTTAATGAAAAACTGTTTTTT
CAWTKRLNEKLFF
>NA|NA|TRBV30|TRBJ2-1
TGTGCCTGGATCTCTCAGGGGAATGAGCAGTTCTTC
CAWISQGNEQFF
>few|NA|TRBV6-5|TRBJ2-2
TGTGCCAGCAGTTACACCCAGGGTGGGAACACCGGGGAGCTGTTTTTT
CASSYTQGGNTGELFF
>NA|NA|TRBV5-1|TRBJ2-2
TGCGCCAGCAGCTTGGCCGGGCGGGGCACCGGGGAGCTGTTTTTT
CASSLAGRGTGELFF
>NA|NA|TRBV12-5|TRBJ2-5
TGTGCTAGTGGACCAGGACAGTTTGGAGAGACCCAGTACTTC
CASGPGQFGETQYF
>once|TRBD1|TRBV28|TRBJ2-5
TGTGCCAGCAGGGGACAGGGGATAGAGACCCAGTACTTC
CASRGQGIETQYF
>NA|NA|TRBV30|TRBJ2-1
TGTGCCTGCCCTGCTGCGGGGAGGTACAATGAGCAGTTCTTC
CACPAAGRYNEQFF
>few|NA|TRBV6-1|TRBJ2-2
TGTGCCAGCGGAGGTTTAGGGGACTACACCGGGGAGCTGTTTTTT
CASGGLGDYTGELFF
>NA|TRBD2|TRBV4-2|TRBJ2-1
TGTGCCAGCAGCCCCGCTAGCGGGGGCGACCACAATGAGCAGTTCTTC
CASSPASGGDHNEQFF
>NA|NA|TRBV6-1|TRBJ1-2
TGTGCCAGCGCAAAGGACAGCCACTATGGCTACACCTTC
CASAKDSHYGYTF
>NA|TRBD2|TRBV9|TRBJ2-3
TGTGCCAGTGGGGAGGGCCGGAGCACAGATACGCAGTATTTT
CASGEGRSTDTQYF
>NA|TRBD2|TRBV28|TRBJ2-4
TGTGCCAGCAGTTTACTAGCGGGGGGGCCCAAAAACATTCAGTACTTC
CASSLLAGGPKNIQYF
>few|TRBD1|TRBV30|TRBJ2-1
TGTGCCTGGACTGGGACAGCATACAATGAGCAGTTCTTC
CAWTGTAYNEQFF
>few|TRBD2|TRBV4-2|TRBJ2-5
TGTGCCAGCAGCCAAGGGAATAGCGGGGGGGAAGAGACCCAGTACTTC
CASSQGNSGGEETQYF
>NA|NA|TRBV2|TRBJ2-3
TGTGCCAGCAGCCTTTTGAATAGCGGTCGGAGCACAGATACGCAGTATTTT
CASSLLNSGRSTDTQYF
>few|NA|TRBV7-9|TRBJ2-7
TGTGCCAGCAGCATGGACTGGGGAAGCTCCTACGAGCAGTACTTC
CASSMDWGSSYEQYF
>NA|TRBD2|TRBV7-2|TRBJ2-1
TGTGCCAGCACGCCGTTCTTCCTAAGCGGGAGGGCCATGTACAATGAGCAGTTCTTC
CASTPFFLSGRAMYNEQFF
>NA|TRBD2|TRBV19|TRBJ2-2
TGTGCCAGTAGTATAAGCGGGACCCAGAACACCGGGGAGCTGTTTTTT
CASSISGTQNTGELFF
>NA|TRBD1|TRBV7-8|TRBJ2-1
TGTGCCAGCAGCCACGGACAGGGGCCGTACAATGAGCAGTTCTTC
CASSHGQGPYNEQFF
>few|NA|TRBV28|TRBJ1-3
TGTGCCAGCAGTGCTGCGGGCCTCTCTGGAAACACCATATATTTT
CASSAAGLSGNTIYF
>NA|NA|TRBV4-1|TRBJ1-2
TGCGCCAGCAGCCAAGATAACGGCTATGGCTACACCTTC
CASSQDNGYGYTF
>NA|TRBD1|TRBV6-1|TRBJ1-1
TGTGCCAGCCCAGGGGGAGGCAGGGGGAACACTGAAGCTTTCTTT
CASPGGGRGNTEAFF
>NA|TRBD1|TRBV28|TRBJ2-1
TGTGCCAGCAGTATCACAGGGGGCTCCTACAATGAGCAGTTCTTC
CASSITGGSYNEQFF
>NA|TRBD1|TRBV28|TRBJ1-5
TGTGCCAGCACTATAACAGGGGGGGGTCAGCCCCAGCATTTT
CASTITGGGQPQHF
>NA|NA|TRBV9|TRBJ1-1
TGTGCCAGCAGCGGTGCCCTCGAGGGAGGGCAGAACACTGAAGCTTTCTTT
CASSGALEGGQNTEAFF
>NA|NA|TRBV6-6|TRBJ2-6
TGTGCCAGCAGTACGGGGAGCTCTGGGGCCAACGTCCTGACTTTC
CASSTGSSGANVLTF
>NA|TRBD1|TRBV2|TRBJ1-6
TGTGCCAGCAGCGGTCCCACAGGGGGTAATTCACCCCTCCACTTT
CASSGPTGGNSPLHF
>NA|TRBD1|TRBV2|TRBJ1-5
TGTGCCAGCAGGAGGTGGGGGACAGTTGATAGCAATCAGCCCCAGCATTTT
CASRRWGTVDSNQPQHF
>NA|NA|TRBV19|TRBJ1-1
TGTGCCAGTAGTATAGTAAAGCACATGGGCGCCACTGAAGCTTTCTTT
CASSIVKHMGATEAFF
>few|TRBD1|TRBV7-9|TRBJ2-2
TGTGCCAGCAGCCCAGTGACAGGGGTGGTCGGGGAGCTGTTTTTT
CASSPVTGVVGELFF
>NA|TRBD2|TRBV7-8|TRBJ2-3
TGTGCCAGCAGAATGCGGGGGGGCGGCACAGATACGCAGTATTTT
CASRMRGGGTDTQYF
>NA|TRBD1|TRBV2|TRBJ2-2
TGTGCCAGCATTTGGGACAGGGGGAACACCGGGGAGCTGTTTTTT
CASIWDRGNTGELFF
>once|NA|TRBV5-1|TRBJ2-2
TGCGCCAGTCGGGACACGCCTAACACCGGGGAGCTGTTTTTT
CASRDTPNTGELFF
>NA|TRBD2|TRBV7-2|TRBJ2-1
TGTGCCAGCAGCACCCCCGGGACTAGAACACACAATGAGCAGTTCTTC
CASSTPGTRTHNEQFF
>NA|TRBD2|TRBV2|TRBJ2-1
TGTGCCAGCAGTGAACCCCCTCTAGCGGGGGGCTTAGTTGAGCAGTTCTTC
CASSEPPLAGGLVEQFF